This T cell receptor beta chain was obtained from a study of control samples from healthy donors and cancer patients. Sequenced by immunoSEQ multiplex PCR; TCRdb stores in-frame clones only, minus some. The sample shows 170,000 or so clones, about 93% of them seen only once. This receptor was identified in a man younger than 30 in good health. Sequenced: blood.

CDR3: CASSPGAEVEAFF. CDR3 nucleotides: TGTGCCAGCTCACCAGGGGCGGAGGTTGAAGCTTTCTTT. The V gene is TRBV18, the J gene TRBJ1-1, with D perhaps matching TRBD1 (5 bases). V was shortened by 2 bases and J by 7 bases, with 11 bases between the two germline ends. The CDR3 spans 13 residues. Looked up from germline, CDR1 is KGHSH and CDR2 is LQKENI. Combining the CDR3 with reference TRBV18 and TRBJ1-1 gives the whole variable domain NAGVMQNPRHLVRRRGQEARLRCSPMKGHSHVYWYRQLPEEGLKFMVYLQKENIIDESGMPKERFSAEFPKEGPSILRIQQVVRGDSAAYFCASSPGAEVEAFFGQGTRLTVV.